The sequence of this TCR beta chain was determined in a study of OX40 agonist ivuxolimab in advanced cancers. For the study in its entirety: The costimulatory receptor OX40 (CD134) was targeted by ivuxolimab, a fully human IgG2 agonistic monoclonal antibody. Intravenous ivuxolimab was administered to patients every 2 weeks at six dose levels: 0.01, 0.1, 0.3, 1.5, 3 and 10 mg/kg. Of the roughly 51 patients in dose escalation, about 20 had hepatocellular carcinoma, some 15 had melanoma, 9 had renal cell carcinoma and 9 had head and neck cancer. In the dose-escalation cohort, 70% to 85% of patients were male, and the mean age was approximately 60 years, with a range of 23 to 79. Patients were allowed to have had prior anti-PD-1, anti-PD-L1 or anti-CTLA-4 therapy, and approximately 43% of the dose-escalation patients had previously received checkpoint inhibitors. Three dose-escalation patients achieved partial responses, one with hepatocellular carcinoma and two with cutaneous melanoma. The purpose of peripheral TCRbeta sequencing was to test whether ivuxolimab changed TCR sequence diversity and led to clonal T-cell expansion. The monotherapy dose-escalation portion (N ≈ 56 patients) of the phase I ivuxolimab trial is reported in the paper.

Study-wide findings and limitations: Low levels of normalized T-cell clonal expansion were also shown by some nonresponding patients. At doses of 0.1 to 3.0 mg/kg, clonal expansion of both CD4+ and CD8+ T cells in blood was seen between baseline and week 6. The antigen specificity of the peripheral T cells that underwent clonal expansion was not determined. After ivuxolimab, expanded clones were on average more numerous among CD8+ T cells than among CD4+ T cells. In the 0.1-3.0 mg/kg groups, partial responders had among the lowest normalized peripheral clonal expansion, particularly in CD8+ T cells.

Patients with a history of autoimmune disease or receiving systemic immunosuppression were excluded from the trial. Peripheral blood for TCR sequencing was collected from all dose cohorts at baseline, on cycle 4 day 1, and on cycle 7 day 1. The samples were taken from a phase I, first-in-human, multicenter, open-label dose-escalation trial of ivuxolimab. The trial enrolled adults with locally advanced or metastatic head and neck squamous cell, hepatocellular, melanoma or renal cell carcinoma. Before TCR sequencing, CD4+ T cells and CD8+ T cells were sorted from peripheral blood as separate populations. V and J lose 3 bases and 8 bases, and a span of 15 bases separates them. The cysteine opens and the phenylalanine closes a CDR3 of 14 amino acids. Just the 42-base CDR3 DNA is kept, in frame starting at base 1. Reading the germline V gene (reference sequence) gives CDR1 SGHNT and CDR2 YYREEE. To sequence the TCRbeta CDR3 region, genomic DNA was isolated from the sorted cells. The immunoSEQ Assay was used to sequence the TCRbeta CDR3 regions. TCRdb took this table from immuneACCESS and kept in-frame rearrangements with V and J called. Such tables lack part of the clones; where checked against another copy, unresolved V genes explain under half of the gap, and the rest is unexplained. The sample contains tens of thousands of clones, about 83% of them found a single time. The ten largest account for around 25% of the sample.

This clone was seen a handful of times. Its specific antigen is unknown. No base qualities exist here, and no much larger clone lies one base off it. The sequencing here drew on CD4+ or CD8+ T cells sorted from blood, taken in a trial of the OX40 agonist ivuxolimab. The sequence links TRBV5-4 to TRBJ2-4; TRBD1 is a possible D gene, resting on 7 matching bases. The receptor's source is an adult with an advanced solid tumor such as melanoma, head and neck, liver or kidney cancer. Here is the DNA: TGTGCCAGCAGCTCGCGGGACAGAGGATACATTCAGTACTTC. It encodes CASSSRDRGYIQYF.